The following is a TCR beta chain sequence with its context. This sample was included in a study of blood T cell repertoires in COVID-19. Study details: The samples span acute and convalescent COVID-19 from the United States, Italy and Spain. PBMCs, B-cell-depleted T cells, or T cells provided the cDNA or gDNA that made up the material.

Data came from immunoSEQ multiplex PCR; TCRdb stores just in-frame clones and leaves some out. Counted here are about 27,000 clones, approximately 90% occurring once; the ten biggest clones make up around 2.7%. This CDR3 is built from 12 residues. From germline, CDR1 is MDHEN and CDR2 SYDVKM. The ends were cut back, 11 bases at V and 5 bases at J, with 12 bases in the middle. The TCR was taken from a human donor in a cohort sampled during active COVID-19. The specimen was peripheral blood. The chain recombines TRBV28 with TRBJ1-4; TRBD1 might be the D (5 bases). The CDR3 bases are TGTGCCGTCCAGGGCCCAAATGAAAAACTGTTTTTT. Protein sequence: CAVQGPNEKLFF.